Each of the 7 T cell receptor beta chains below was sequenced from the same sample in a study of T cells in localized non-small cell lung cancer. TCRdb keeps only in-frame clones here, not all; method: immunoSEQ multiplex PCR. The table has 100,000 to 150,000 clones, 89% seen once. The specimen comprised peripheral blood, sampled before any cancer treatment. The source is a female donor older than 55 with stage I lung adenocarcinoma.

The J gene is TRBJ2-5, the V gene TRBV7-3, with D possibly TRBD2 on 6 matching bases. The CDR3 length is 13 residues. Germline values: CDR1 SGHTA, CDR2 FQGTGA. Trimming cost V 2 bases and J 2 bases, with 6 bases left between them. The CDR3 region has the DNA TGTGCCAGCAGCTTAGGAGGGCAAGAGACCCAGTACTTC. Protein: CASSLGGQETQYF.

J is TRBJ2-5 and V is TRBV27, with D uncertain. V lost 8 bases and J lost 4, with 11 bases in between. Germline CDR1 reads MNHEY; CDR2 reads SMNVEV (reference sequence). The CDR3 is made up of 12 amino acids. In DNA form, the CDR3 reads TGTGCCAGCGCTCGGGCATCAGAGACCCAGTACTTC. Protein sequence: CASARASETQYF.

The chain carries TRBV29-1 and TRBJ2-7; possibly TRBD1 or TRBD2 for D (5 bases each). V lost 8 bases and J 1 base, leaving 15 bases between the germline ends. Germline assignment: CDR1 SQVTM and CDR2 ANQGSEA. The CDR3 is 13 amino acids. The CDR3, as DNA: TGCAGCTTCGTTGGGACGGAGTCCTACGAGCAGTACTTC. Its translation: CSFVGTESYEQYF.

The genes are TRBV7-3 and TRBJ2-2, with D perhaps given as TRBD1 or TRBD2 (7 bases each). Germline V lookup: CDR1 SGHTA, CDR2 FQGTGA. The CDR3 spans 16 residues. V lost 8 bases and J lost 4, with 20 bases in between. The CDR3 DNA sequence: TGTGCCAGCTCGCCCAGGGGGGGATCGGCCACCGGGGAGCTGTTTTTT. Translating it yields CASSPRGGSATGELFF.

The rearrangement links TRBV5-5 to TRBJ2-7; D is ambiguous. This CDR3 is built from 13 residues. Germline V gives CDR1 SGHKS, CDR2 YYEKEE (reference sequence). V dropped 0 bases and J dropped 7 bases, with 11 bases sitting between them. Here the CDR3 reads CASSLVSVREQYF. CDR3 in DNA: TGTGCCAGCAGCTTGGTTTCAGTGAGAGAGCAGTACTTC.

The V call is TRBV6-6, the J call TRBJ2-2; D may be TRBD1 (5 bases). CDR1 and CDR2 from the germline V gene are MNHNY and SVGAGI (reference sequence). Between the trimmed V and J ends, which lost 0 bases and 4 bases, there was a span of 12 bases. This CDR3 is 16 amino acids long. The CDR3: CASSYSIKGVTGELFF. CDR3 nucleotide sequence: TGTGCCAGCAGTTACTCGATAAAAGGGGTCACCGGGGAGCTGTTTTTT.

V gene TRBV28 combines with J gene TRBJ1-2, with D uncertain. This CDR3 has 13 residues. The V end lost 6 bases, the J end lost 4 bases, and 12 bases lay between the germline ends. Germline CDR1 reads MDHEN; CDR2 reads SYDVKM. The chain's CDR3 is CASRVSGIYGYTF. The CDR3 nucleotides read TGTGCCAGCAGGGTCTCGGGGATCTATGGCTACACCTTC.